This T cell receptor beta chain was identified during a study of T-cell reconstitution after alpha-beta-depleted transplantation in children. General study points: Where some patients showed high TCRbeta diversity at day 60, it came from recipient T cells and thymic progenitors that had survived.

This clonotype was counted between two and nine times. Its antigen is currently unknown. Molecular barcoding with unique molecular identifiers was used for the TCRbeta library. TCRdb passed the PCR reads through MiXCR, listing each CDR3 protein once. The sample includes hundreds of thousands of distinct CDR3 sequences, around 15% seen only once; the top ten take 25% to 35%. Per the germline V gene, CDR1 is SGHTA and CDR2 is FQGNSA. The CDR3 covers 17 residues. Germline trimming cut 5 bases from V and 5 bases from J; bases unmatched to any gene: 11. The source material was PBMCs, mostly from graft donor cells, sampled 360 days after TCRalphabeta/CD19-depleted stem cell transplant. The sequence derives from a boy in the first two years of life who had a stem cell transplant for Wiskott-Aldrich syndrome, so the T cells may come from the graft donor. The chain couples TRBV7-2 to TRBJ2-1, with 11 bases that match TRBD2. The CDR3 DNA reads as TGTGCCAGCAGCCCCAGCGCGACTAGCGGGGAAAACAATGAGCAGTTCTTC. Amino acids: CASSPSATSGENNEQFF.